This T cell receptor beta chain was captured in a study of identical twins. This clonotype was observed many times. Its antigen is still unknown. Per germline, CDR1 SQVTM and CDR2 ANQGSEA. This CDR3 has 14 residues. The germline V and J ends were trimmed by 6 bases and 4 bases, with 16 bases remaining between them. General study points: Weaker excess twin sharing was observed in beta out-of-frame sequences. Models underpredicted monozygotic twin sharing of out-of-frame TCR alpha.

From the 5' RACE reads, TCRdb called clonotypes with MiXCR, one entry per CDR3 protein. Here the sample spans more than 650,000 distinct CDR3 sequences, 5.5% to 6.5% being singletons. The TCR comes from a man between 18 and 35 years old in good health. The V and J genes are TRBV29-1 and TRBJ1-5; possible D gene TRBD1, 6 bases. The sample consisted of naive T cells sorted from blood. CDR3 protein: CSVQTGITNQPQHF. CDR3 DNA: TGCAGCGTCCAAACAGGGATTACGAATCAGCCCCAGCATTTT.